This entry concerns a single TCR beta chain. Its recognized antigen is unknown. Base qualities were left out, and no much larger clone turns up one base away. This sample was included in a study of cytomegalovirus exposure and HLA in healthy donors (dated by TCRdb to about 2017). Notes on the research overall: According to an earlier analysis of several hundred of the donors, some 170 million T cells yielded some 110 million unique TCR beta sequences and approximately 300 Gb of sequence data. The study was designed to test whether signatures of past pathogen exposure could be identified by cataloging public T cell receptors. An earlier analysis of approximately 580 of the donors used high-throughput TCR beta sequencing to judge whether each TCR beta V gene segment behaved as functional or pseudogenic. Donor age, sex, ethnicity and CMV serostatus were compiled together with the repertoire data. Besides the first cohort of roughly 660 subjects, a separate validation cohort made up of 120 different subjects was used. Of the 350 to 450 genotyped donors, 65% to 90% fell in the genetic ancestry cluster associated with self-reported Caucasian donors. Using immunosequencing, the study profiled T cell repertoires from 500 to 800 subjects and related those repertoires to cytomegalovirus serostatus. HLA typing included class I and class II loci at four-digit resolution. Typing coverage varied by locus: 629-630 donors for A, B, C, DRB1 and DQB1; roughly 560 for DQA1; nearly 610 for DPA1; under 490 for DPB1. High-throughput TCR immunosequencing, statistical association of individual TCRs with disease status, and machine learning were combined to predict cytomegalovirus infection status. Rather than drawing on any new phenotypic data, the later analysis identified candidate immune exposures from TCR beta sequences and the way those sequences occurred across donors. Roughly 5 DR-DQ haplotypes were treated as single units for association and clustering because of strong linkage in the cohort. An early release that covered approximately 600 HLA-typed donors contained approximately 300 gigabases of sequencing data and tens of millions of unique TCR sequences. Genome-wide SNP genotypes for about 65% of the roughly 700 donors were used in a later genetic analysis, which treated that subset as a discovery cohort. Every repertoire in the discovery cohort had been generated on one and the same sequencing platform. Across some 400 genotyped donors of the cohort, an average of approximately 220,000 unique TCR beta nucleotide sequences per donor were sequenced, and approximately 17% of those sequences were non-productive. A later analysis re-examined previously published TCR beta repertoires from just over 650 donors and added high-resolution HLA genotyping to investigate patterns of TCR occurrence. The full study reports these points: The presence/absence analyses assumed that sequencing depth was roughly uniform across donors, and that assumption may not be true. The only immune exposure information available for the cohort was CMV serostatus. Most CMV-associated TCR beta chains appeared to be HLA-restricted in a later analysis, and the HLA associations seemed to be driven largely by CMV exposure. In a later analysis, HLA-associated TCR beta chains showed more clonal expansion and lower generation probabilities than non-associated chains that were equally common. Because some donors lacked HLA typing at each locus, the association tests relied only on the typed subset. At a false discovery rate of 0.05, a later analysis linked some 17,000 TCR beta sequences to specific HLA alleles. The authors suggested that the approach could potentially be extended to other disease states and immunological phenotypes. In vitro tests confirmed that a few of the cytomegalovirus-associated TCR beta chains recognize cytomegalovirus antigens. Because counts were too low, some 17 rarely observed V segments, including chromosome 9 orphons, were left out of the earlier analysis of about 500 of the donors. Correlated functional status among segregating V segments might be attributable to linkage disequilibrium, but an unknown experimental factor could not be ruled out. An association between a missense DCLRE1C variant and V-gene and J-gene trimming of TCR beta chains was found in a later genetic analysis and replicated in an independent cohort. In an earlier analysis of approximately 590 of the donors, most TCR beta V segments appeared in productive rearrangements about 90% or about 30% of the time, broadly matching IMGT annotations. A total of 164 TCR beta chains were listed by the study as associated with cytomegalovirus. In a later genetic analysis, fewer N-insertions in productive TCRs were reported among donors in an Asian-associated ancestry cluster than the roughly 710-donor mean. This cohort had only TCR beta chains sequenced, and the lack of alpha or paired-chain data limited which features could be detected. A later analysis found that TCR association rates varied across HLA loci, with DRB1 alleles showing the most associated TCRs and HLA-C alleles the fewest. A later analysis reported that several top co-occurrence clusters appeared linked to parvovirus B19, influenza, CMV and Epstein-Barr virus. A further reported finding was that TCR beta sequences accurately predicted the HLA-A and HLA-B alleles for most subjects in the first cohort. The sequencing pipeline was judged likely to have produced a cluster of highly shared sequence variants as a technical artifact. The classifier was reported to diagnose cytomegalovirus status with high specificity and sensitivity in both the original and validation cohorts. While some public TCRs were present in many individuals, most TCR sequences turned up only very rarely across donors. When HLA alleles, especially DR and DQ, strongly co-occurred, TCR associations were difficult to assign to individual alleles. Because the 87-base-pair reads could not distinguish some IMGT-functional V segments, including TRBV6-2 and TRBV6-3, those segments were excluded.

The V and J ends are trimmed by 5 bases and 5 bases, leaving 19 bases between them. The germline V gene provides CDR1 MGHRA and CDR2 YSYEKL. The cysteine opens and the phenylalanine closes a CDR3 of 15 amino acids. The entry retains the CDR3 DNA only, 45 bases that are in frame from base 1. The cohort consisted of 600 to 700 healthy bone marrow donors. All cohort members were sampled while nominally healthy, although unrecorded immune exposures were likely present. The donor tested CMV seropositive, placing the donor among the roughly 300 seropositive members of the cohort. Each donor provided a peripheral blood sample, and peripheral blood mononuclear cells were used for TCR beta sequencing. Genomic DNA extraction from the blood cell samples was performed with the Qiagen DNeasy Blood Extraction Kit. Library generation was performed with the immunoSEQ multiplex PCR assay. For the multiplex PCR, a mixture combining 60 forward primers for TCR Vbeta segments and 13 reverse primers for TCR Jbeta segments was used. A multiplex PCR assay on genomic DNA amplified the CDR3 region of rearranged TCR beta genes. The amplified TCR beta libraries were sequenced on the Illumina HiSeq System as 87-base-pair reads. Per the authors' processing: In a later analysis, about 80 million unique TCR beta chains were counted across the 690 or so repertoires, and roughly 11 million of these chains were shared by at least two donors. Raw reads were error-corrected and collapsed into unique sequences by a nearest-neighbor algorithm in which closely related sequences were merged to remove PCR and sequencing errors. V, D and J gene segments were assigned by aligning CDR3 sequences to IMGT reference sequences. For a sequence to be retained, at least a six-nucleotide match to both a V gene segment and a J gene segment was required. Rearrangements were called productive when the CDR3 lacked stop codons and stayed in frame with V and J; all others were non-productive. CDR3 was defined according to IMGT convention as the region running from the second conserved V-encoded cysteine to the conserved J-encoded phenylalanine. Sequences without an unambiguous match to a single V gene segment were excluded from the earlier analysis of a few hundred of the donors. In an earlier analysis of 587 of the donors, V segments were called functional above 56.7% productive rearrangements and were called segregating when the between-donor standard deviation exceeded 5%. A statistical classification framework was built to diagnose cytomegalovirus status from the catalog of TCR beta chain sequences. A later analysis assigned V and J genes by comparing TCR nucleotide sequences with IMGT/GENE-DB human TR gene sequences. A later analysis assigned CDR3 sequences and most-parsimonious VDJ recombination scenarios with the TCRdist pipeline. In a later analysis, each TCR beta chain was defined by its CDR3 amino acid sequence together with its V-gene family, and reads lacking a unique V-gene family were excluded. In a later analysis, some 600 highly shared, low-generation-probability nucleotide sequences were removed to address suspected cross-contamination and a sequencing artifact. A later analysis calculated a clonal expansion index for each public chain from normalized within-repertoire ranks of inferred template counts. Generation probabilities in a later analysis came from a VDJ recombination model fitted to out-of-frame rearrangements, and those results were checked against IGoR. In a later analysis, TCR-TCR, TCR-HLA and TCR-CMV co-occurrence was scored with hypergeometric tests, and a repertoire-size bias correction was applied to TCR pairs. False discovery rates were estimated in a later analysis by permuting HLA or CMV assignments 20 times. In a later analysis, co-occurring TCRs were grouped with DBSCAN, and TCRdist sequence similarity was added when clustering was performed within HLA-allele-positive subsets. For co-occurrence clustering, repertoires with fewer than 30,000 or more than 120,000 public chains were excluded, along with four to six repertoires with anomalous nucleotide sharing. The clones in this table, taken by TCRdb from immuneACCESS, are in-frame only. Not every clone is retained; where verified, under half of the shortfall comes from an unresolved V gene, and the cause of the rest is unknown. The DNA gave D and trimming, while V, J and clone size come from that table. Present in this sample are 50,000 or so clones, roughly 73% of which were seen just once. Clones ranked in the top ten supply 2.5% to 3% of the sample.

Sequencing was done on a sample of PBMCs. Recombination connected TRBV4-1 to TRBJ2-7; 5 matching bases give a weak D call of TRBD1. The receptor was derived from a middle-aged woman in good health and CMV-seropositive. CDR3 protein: CASSARSLQDHEQYF. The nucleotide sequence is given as TGCGCCAGCAGCGCAAGGAGTCTACAGGACCACGAGCAGTACTTC.